This TCR beta chain is from a study of blood T cells in healthy people across ages. Notes on this clonotype: Its specificity is not known.

V lost 5 bases and J lost 6, with 13 bases in between. Per germline, CDR1 SGHTA and CDR2 FQGNSA. This CDR3 spans 13 amino acids. It was with a sample-barcoded 5' primer and a J-beta primer mix that a second PCR of about 6 to 12 cycles was run. TCRdb passed the 5' RACE reads through MiXCR, listing each CDR3 protein once. Seen here are 650,000 to 1,000,000 distinct CDR3 sequences, roughly 40% observed once, and the top ten hold 10% to 15%. General study results and limits: TCR beta diversity per million T cells fell roughly linearly with age.

The V and J genes are TRBV7-2 and TRBJ1-1; D remains unclear. Sequencing was carried out using blood. The clonotype originates from a man aged 18-30 years in good health. CDR3 sequence: CASSPRRKAEAFF. In nucleotides, the CDR3 is TGTGCCAGCAGCCCGCGGCGCAAGGCTGAAGCTTTCTTT.